The clone carrying this T cell receptor (beta chain) was seen only once. Per the original data handling: Amplification with reference gene primers provided the estimates of nucleated cell counts. Sequencing used immunoSEQ multiplex PCR; TCRdb keeps in-frame clones, though not all of them. V and J calls plus clone size are reproduced from that table; the DNA served to infer D and trimming. The data show fewer than 100,000 clones, with 88% seen just once and around 40% held by the top ten. This sample was included in a study of blood T cell repertoires in COVID-19. Study-level background: From the United States, Italy and Spain came samples of acute and convalescent COVID-19. The cDNA or gDNA used as material had been derived from T cells, B-cell-depleted T cells, or PBMCs.

V was clipped by 6 bases and J by 6 bases, with 8 bases between them. Germline V gene sequence: CDR1 MNHNY, CDR2 SVGAGI (reference sequence). The CDR3 loop spans 12 amino acids. This receptor was obtained from a human donor in a cohort sampled during active COVID-19. The chain is built from TRBV6-6 and TRBJ2-2, with D uncertain. The sequenced sample consisted of peripheral blood. The CDR3: CASSLSAGELFF. The CDR3 DNA reads TGTGCCAGCAGCCTCAGCGCCGGGGAGCTGTTTTTT.